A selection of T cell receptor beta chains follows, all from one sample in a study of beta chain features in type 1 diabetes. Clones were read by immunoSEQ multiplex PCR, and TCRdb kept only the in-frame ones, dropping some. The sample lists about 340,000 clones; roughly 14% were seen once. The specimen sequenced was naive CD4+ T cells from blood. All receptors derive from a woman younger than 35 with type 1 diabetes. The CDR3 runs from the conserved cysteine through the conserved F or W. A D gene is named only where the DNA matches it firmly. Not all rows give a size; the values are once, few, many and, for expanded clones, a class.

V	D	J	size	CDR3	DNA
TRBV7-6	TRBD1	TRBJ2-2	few	CASSPGQGAPGELFF	TGTGCCAGCAGCCCCGGACAGGGGGCACCCGGGGAGCTGTTTTTT
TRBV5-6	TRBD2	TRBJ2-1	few	CASSFRLAGGSYNEQFF	TGTGCCAGCAGCTTCCGACTAGCGGGGGGATCTTACAATGAGCAGTTCTTC
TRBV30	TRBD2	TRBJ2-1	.	CAWESGGKGFF	TGTGCCTGGGAGAGCGGGGGGAAGGGGTTCTTC
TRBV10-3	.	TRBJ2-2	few	CAISEPEGLPGGELFF	TGTGCCATCAGTGAGCCGGAGGGACTCCCTGGTGGGGAGCTGTTTTTT
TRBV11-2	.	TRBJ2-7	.	CASSSRVLVPYEQYF	TGTGCCAGCAGCTCCCGCGTGCTAGTCCCCTACGAGCAGTACTTC
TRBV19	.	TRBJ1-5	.	CASTLGGIQPQHF	TGTGCCAGTACCCTCGGAGGTATTCAGCCCCAGCATTTT
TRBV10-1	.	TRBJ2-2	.	CASSELDRNTGELFF	TGCGCCAGCAGTGAGTTGGACAGAAACACCGGGGAGCTGTTTTTT
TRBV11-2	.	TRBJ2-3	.	CASSLEGLDTQYF	TGTGCCAGCAGCTTAGAAGGACTAGATACGCAGTATTTT
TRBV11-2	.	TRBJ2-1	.	CASSPGFF	TGTGCCAGCAGCCCCGGGTTCTTC
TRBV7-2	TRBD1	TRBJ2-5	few	CASSRDSLRRTQYF	TGTGCCAGCAGCAGGGACAGTCTTCGTCGGACCCAGTACTTC
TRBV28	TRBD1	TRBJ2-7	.	CASSSRTGGGSYEQYF	TGTGCCAGCAGTTCCAGGACAGGGGGAGGATCCTACGAGCAGTACTTC
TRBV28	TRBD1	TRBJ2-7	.	CASSRTGGSSYEQYF	TGTGCCAGCAGTAGGACAGGGGGCTCTTCCTACGAGCAGTACTTC
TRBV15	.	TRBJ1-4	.	CATSRAGFGEKLFF	TGTGCCACCAGCAGAGCAGGGTTCGGCGAAAAACTGTTTTTT
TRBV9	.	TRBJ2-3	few	CASSGEDTQYF	TGTGCCAGCAGCGGGGAGGATACGCAGTATTTT
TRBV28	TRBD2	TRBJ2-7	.	CASYPASGDYEQYF	TGTGCCTCCTATCCGGCTAGCGGGGATTACGAGCAGTACTTC
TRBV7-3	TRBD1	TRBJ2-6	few	CASSHRQGASGANVLTF	TGTGCCAGCAGCCATAGACAGGGGGCGTCTGGGGCCAACGTCCTGACTTTC
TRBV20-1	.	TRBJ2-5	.	CSAPGRETQYF	TGCAGTGCTCCAGGGCGAGAGACCCAGTACTTC
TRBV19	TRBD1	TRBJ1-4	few	CASSIRTGANEKLFF	TGTGCCAGTAGCATACGGACAGGGGCTAATGAAAAACTGTTTTTT
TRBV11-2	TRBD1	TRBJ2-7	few	CASSSKPGQGLVQYF	TGTGCCAGCAGCTCAAAACCGGGACAGGGCTTAGTGCAGTACTTC
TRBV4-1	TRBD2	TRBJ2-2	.	CASSQPGLAANTGELFF	TGCGCCAGCAGCCAACCTGGACTAGCGGCGAACACCGGGGAGCTGTTTTTT
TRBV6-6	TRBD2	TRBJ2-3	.	CASSDSGREDTQYF	TGTGCCAGCAGTGACAGCGGGAGGGAAGATACGCAGTATTTT
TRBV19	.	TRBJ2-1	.	CASTAGTKNEQFF	TGTGCCAGTACCGCGGGAACTAAGAATGAGCAGTTCTTC
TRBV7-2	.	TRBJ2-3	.	CASSLLDGADTQYF	TGTGCCAGCAGCTTGCTAGACGGGGCAGATACGCAGTATTTT